The 3 T cell receptor beta chains presented below share a single source sample, sequenced in a study of blood T cells in healthy people across ages. Using a J-beta primer mix together with a sample-barcoded 5' primer, a second PCR was run for 7 to 11 cycles. TCRdb itself ran the 5' RACE reads through MiXCR, one entry per CDR3 protein. Of about 540,000 distinct CDR3 sequences listed, around 24% were seen once; the top ten hold approximately 10%. The data also belong to a second study, concerning T cells of mothers and their children.

Sequencing input: blood. Source of these receptors: a boy aged 5-17 years in good health.

A few counts support this clonotype. The chain couples TRBV2 to TRBJ2-4; 8 bases fit TRBD2. From germline, CDR1 is SNHLY and CDR2 FYNNEI. The CDR3 totals 17 residues. V shed 2 bases and J 1 base; nucleotides not matched to a gene: 7. CDR3 sequence reads: CASSEIRTSLAKNIQYF. CDR3 nucleotides: TGTGCCAGCAGTGAAATCAGGACTAGCTTGGCCAAAAACATTCAGTACTTC.

This clonotype was recorded many times. The V call is TRBV29-1, the J call TRBJ2-5; TRBD2 aligns across 10 bases. J lost 1 base, V lost 4 bases, and 3 bases had no gene match. This CDR3 contains 14 residues. CDR1 and CDR2 (germline): SQVTM, ANQGSEA. CDR3 coding DNA: TGCAGCGTTGTGGGACTAGCGACCCAAGAGACCCAGTACTTC. As protein: CSVVGLATQETQYF.

This clonotype was seen a few times. The chain employs TRBV11-2 and TRBJ1-2, with a weak D call TRBD1 (5 bases). CDR3 length: 14 residues. The V gene lost 5 bases and the J gene lost 2 bases, with 12 bases spanning the gap. Germline V CDR1 and CDR2: SGHAT, FQNNGV. The CDR3 coding sequence is TGTGCCAGCAGCCCGAGACAGATAAACTATGGCTACACCTTC. The encoded protein is CASSPRQINYGYTF.